These 19 T cell receptor beta chains share one sample of origin, sequenced in a study of blood T cells in healthy people across ages. Next came a second PCR, run for roughly 6 to 11 cycles, which used a sample-barcoded 5' primer along with a J-beta primer mix. TCRdb processed the 5' RACE reads anew with MiXCR; each CDR3 protein has one entry. The sample contains 850,000 or so distinct CDR3 sequences, under 30% of which appear only once. Sequences were obtained from blood. These receptors were collected from a woman over 75 in good health.

This clonotype was counted once. This may arise from a read error, as a much more abundant clone is one base away. This chain uses TRBV5-1 with TRBJ2-5; 12 nucleotides align to TRBD2. The CDR3 runs 17 residues. Trimming removed 0 bases from V and 11 bases from J; junction bases left unmatched: 14. Germline V gene data show CDR1 as SGHRS and CDR2 as YFSETQ. The CDR3 is CASSLGLAGGLGNEQYF. The DNA of the CDR3 is TGCGCCAGCAGCTTGGGCCTAGCGGGGGGGCTGGGCAATGAGCAGTACTTC. The full variable domain, completed using reference TRBV5-1 and TRBJ2-5, is KAGVTQTPRYLIKTRGQQVTLSCSPISGHRSVSWYQQTPGQGLQFLFEYFSETQRNKGNFPGRFSGRQFSNSRSEMNVSTLELGDSALYLCASSLGLAGGLGNEQYFGPGTRLLVL.

This clonotype was counted between two and nine times. Being one base from a much bigger clone, this may be a read error. The chain uses TRBV11-2 and TRBJ2-7; 11 bases line up with TRBD2. Germline trimming cut 1 base from V and 7 bases from J; bases unmatched to any gene: 18. The CDR3 consists of 19 residues. The germline gives CDR1 SGHAT, CDR2 FQNNGV. The DNA of the CDR3 is TGTGCCAGCAGCTTAGCGTCACTAGCGGGGGCCAACTCCTACAATGAGCAGTACTTC. Its translation is CASSLASLAGANSYNEQYF.

This clonotype was seen a handful of times. One end of the junction does not line up with germline, which may come from a read error. The chain recombines TRBV18 with TRBJ2-1; tentatively, D is TRBD2 (6 bases). Germline V lookup: CDR1 KGHSH, CDR2 LQKENI. The CDR3 has 16 amino acids. Here the CDR3 DNA reads TGTGCCAGCTCACCGGCTAGCGTGGGCTCCCACAATGAGCAGTTCTTC. This encodes CASSPASVGSHNEQFF.

Details on this clonotype: Possible read error: a much larger clone is one base away. The rearrangement joins TRBV7-2 to TRBJ2-5; D assignment may be TRBD1 or TRBD2 (6 bases each). The DNA matches TRBJ2-4 better at its end, which makes the J call doubtful. This CDR3 has 15 amino acids. Germline loops: CDR1 SGHTA, CDR2 FQGNSA. This chain's CDR3 is CASSLSLKGGNIQYF. Here the CDR3 DNA reads TGTGCCAGCAGCTTATCTCTAAAGGGGGGAAACATTCAGTACTTC.

On this clonotype itself: A read error is possible here, since a much larger clone lies one base away. The gene calls are TRBV7-9 and TRBJ2-7, with 13 bases that match TRBD2. Germline assignment: CDR1 SEHNR and CDR2 FQNEAQ (reference sequence). This CDR3 region has 15 residues. In DNA form, the CDR3 reads TGTGCCGGCAGCTTGAGACTAGCGGGGGGTAACGAGCAGTACTTC. Translation gives CAGSLRLAGGNEQYF.

This clonotype occurred many times. The chain joins TRBV3-1 to TRBJ2-1; no definite D call. Germline CDR1 and CDR2: LGHDT and YNNKEL (reference sequence). The CDR3 is made up of 13 amino acids. Trimming shortened V by 1 base and J by 12 bases, and 13 bases separated the two germline ends. CDR3 DNA sequence: TGTGCCAGCAGCCAAGTTAGTAGGCAAGCGCAGTTCTTC. Residues: CASSQVSRQAQFF.

This rearrangement joins TRBV5-4 to TRBJ2-3; 11 nucleotides match TRBD2. Germline CDR1 is SGHNT and CDR2 is YYREEE (reference sequence). Trimming at V came to 3 bases and at J to 4 bases, leaving 4 bases not matched to a gene. The CDR3 is 15 amino acids. The CDR3 reads CASSSPGLAADTQYF. DNA of the CDR3: TGTGCCAGCAGCTCCCCGGGACTAGCGGCAGATACGCAGTATTTT.

This clonotype was found a few times. The V and J genes are TRBV5-5 and TRBJ1-5; 9 bases match TRBD1. Germline CDR1 reads SGHKS; CDR2 reads YYEKEE (reference sequence). J gave up 6 bases and V 5 bases, and 9 bases lay outside the gene matches. There are 15 residues in the CDR3. In DNA form, the CDR3 reads TGTGCCAGCAGTTGGGGACAGGGAGGCGGTCAGCCCCAGCATTTT. Translation: CASSWGQGGGQPQHF. The whole variable domain, filled in from reference TRBV5-5 and TRBJ1-5, reads DAGVTQSPTHLIKTRGQQVTLRCSPISGHKSVSWYQQVLGQGPQFIFQYYEKEERGRGNFPDRFSARQFPNYSSELNVNALLLGDSALYLCASSWGQGGGQPQHFGDGTRLSIL.

V and J are TRBV20-1 and TRBJ2-1, with TRBD2 matching over 7 bases. Trimming took 5 bases from V and 3 from J; bases not matched to a gene: 13. Germline V gene lookup returns CDR1 DFQATT and CDR2 SNEGSKA (reference sequence). This CDR3 comprises 16 residues. CDR3 amino acids: CSAQTGEGTRYNEQFF. The CDR3 coding sequence is TGCAGTGCTCAAACCGGGGAGGGGACCCGCTACAATGAGCAGTTCTTC.

With respect to this clonotype: Germline and junction disagree at one end, which may indicate a read error. The chain is built from TRBV7-2 and TRBJ1-4; tentatively, D is TRBD1 (6 bases). The CDR3 extends over 16 amino acids. Germline lookup yields CDR1 SGHTA and CDR2 FQGNSA. CDR3 DNA: TGTGCCAGCAGCTCGCAGGGGTTGATGGTTAATGAAGAACTGTTTTTT. It yields the protein CASSSQGLMVNEELFF.

This clonotype was found a few times. The chain recombines TRBV5-1 with TRBJ1-4; TRBD1 aligns across 9 bases. The V gene's germline CDR1 is SGHRS and CDR2 YFSETQ. J lost 0 bases, V lost 4 bases, and 7 bases had no gene match. The CDR3 extends over 17 amino acids. The CDR3 DNA reads TGCGCCAGCAGCCTGGACAGGGGCCATGCAACTAATGAAAAACTGTTTTTT. It is translated as CASSLDRGHATNEKLFF. Drawing the rest from reference TRBV5-1 and TRBJ1-4, the complete variable domain is KAGVTQTPRYLIKTRGQQVTLSCSPISGHRSVSWYQQTPGQGLQFLFEYFSETQRNKGNFPGRFSGRQFSNSRSEMNVSTLELGDSALYLCASSLDRGHATNEKLFFGSGTQLSVL.

The chain recombines TRBV9 with TRBJ2-5; 14 bases align to TRBD2. V trimming: 7 bases; J trimming: 5 bases; junction bases outside the gene matches: 10. This CDR3 spans 16 amino acids. In germline, CDR1 is SGDLS, CDR2 YYNGEE. CDR3 loop: CASGPTSGGAGETQYF. As DNA, the CDR3 is TGTGCCAGCGGCCCGACTAGCGGGGGGGCCGGGGAGACCCAGTACTTC.

This clonotype has ten or more counts. V gene TRBV6-2 or TRBV6-3 combines with J gene TRBJ2-1; D is perhaps TRBD1 (5 bases). CDR3 length: 16 amino acids. The V gene's germline CDR1 is MNHEY and CDR2 SVGEGT. V was pared by 7 bases and J by 2 bases, with 18 bases between. The CDR3, as DNA: TGTGCCAGCATCTCCCAAGTAGGGGTCCCCTACAATGAGCAGTTCTTC. This gives the protein CASISQVGVPYNEQFF.

This clonotype came up many times. The chain is built from TRBV9 and TRBJ1-5, with TRBD1 as a possible D gene (6 bases). V was shortened by 3 bases and J by 3 bases, with 10 bases between the two germline ends. The CDR3 length is 14 residues. Germline V gene data show CDR1 as SGDLS and CDR2 as YYNGEE. CDR3 nucleotides: TGTGCCAGCAGCGCCGGGACACTCAATCAGCCCCAGCATTTT. Translation: CASSAGTLNQPQHF.

This clonotype was seen only a few times. A much larger clone differs by one base, so this may be a read error. The rearrangement links TRBV5-5 to TRBJ2-1, with 11 bases lining up with TRBD1. The J call may be mistaken, given a closer DNA end match to TRBJ2-7. The CDR3 covers 15 residues. The germline CDR1 and CDR2 sequences are SGHKS and YYEKEE (reference sequence). CDR3 coding DNA: TGTGCCAGCAGCCACGGACAGGGGGCCTACAATGAGCAGTACTTC. Translating it yields CASSHGQGAYNEQYF.

In this sample, this clonotype turned up a few times. The chain links TRBV7-8 to TRBJ2-5; D unclear. The CDR3 has 14 residues. Trimming took off 2 bases at V and 2 bases at J, with 9 bases between the two ends. Germline CDR1 reads SGHVS; CDR2 reads FQNEAQ. This CDR3 reads CASSLKLLQETQYF. The CDR3 DNA reads as TGTGCCAGCAGCTTAAAGTTACTTCAAGAGACCCAGTACTTC.

For this clonotype: A junction boundary mismatches the germline segment, possibly from a read error. This rearrangement joins TRBV6-2 or TRBV6-3 to TRBJ2-1; 7 nucleotides match TRBD1. This CDR3 has 15 amino acids. CDR1 and CDR2 from the germline V gene are MNHEY and SVGEGT. The CDR3 is CAGSGIRTGQETQFF. The CDR3 DNA follows: TGTGCCGGCAGCGGCATCCGGACAGGTCAAGAGACCCAGTTCTTC.

This clonotype was picked up a small number of times. At one boundary the junction diverges from the germline segment, which might be a read error. The V gene is TRBV5-1, the J gene TRBJ2-5; D gene unclear. The CDR3 consists of 13 residues. Germline values: CDR1 SGHRS, CDR2 YFSETQ. The CDR3 sequence: CASSLTVQGTQYF. The CDR3 DNA follows: TGCGCCAGCAGCTTGACTGTTCAAGGGACCCAGTACTTC.

This clonotype has just one count. The chain is built from TRBV5-1 and TRBJ2-2; 7 nucleotides match TRBD1. V lost 0 bases to trimming and J lost 3 bases; unmatched junction nucleotides: 8. The CDR3 totals 17 residues. CDR1 SGHRS and CDR2 YFSETQ come from the germline V gene. CDR3 loop: CASSLARQGSHTGELFF. Written as DNA, the CDR3 is TGCGCCAGCAGCTTGGCTCGACAGGGATCGCACACCGGGGAGCTGTTTTTT.